This paragraph covers one T cell receptor (beta chain) sequence. Its binding antigen is unknown. No base-level quality is on record; no much larger clone is a single base apart. Repertoire sequencing was done on genomic DNA taken from frozen pancreas tissue. The DNeasy Blood and Tissue Kit was used to extract roughly 1.9-3.4 ug of genomic DNA from umbilical cord blood or frozen pancreas. These data are taken from a study of fetal regulatory T cell absence and autoimmunity (dated by TCRdb to about 2017). Turning to the overall study: Exocrine pancreas autoimmunity was seen in the IPEX patients without clinical diabetes.

The CDR3 numbers 11 residues from cysteine through phenylalanine. CDR3 DNA is the only sequence kept; it has 33 bases, read in frame from the first base. The paper as a whole reports these results and caveats: Compared with cord blood, the pancreas TCR compartment showed significant oligoclonal enrichment, and some top clones were enriched more than 100-fold. The oligoclonal enrichment was taken as support for antigen-driven autoimmunity in the pancreas before birth in IPEX syndrome. TRB gene family usage was broadly similar between cord blood and pancreas, resembling published neonatal and adult repertoires.

Amplification and barcoding of TCRbeta CDR3 regions were carried out by two-step multiplex PCR on the immunoSEQ human TCRbeta survey platform. Libraries were sequenced on Illumina instruments, and IgH from the same samples was sequenced in parallel. The source study handled its data this way. To remove PCR and sequencing errors, raw reads were filtered against the IMGT V, D, J definitions and then binned using a nearest-neighbor algorithm. A clone was defined by an identical nucleotide sequence, and differential abundance between tissues was tested with a Fisher exact test for each clone at a pFDR threshold of p<0.01. Clones with frequencies too low for statistical inference were excluded by a minimum inclusion filter of 10 in either sample. The immunoSEQ Analyzer was used for pairwise clonal comparisons, and IMGT tools were used to assess gene family usage. TCRdb holds this immuneACCESS table with in-frame rearrangements only. Some clones are missing; in checked studies, unresolved V genes explain under half, and the rest has no known cause. For V, J and clone size, that table is used; D and trimming come from the DNA. Across this sample there are about 95,000 clones, with 55% to 75% seen only once. Approximately 1.9% of the sample is held by the ten biggest clonotypes.

The TCR was taken from a male donor with IPEX syndrome. The sample consisted of pancreas tissue. This chain is built from TRBV21-1 and TRBJ1-1. TRBV21-1 is classified as a pseudogene. CDR3 sequence: CASLSNPAAFF. The DNA reads TGTGCCAGCCTTAGTAACCCTGCGGCTTTCTTT.